This TCR beta chain stems from a study of blood T cells in healthy people across ages. Study overall: T cells yielded about one barcoded beta molecule per two cells through template switching.

A sample-barcoded 5' primer and a J-beta primer mix were used in a second PCR of roughly 7 to 12 cycles. Via MiXCR, TCRdb re-called the 5' RACE reads, giving one row per CDR3 protein. Of roughly 1.9 million distinct CDR3 sequences listed, approximately 40% are singletons. Input material: blood. The receptor was isolated from a human donor in good health.

This chain's CDR3 is CASSIDEAGQETQYF. In DNA form, the CDR3 reads TGTGCCAGTAGTATAGATGAGGCAGGTCAAGAGACCCAGTACTTC. This chain joins TRBV19 and TRBJ2-5; no clear D. The V gene lost 0 bases and the J gene lost 2 bases, with 10 bases spanning the gap. The CDR3 length is 15 residues. Germline values: CDR1 LNHDA, CDR2 SQIVND (reference sequence).